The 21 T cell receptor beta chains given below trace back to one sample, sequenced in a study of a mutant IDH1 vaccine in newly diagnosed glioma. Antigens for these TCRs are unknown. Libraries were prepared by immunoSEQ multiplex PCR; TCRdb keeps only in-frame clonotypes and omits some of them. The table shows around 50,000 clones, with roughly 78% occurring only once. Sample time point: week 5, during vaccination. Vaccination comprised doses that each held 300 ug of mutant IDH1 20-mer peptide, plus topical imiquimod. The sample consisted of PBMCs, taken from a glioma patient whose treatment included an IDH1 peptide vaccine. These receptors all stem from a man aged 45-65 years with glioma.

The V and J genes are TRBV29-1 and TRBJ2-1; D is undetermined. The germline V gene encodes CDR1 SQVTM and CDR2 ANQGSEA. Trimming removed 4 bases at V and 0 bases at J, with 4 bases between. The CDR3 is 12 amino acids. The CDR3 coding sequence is TGCAGCGTTGGGAGCTCCTACAATGAGCAGTTCTTC. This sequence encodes CSVGSSYNEQFF.

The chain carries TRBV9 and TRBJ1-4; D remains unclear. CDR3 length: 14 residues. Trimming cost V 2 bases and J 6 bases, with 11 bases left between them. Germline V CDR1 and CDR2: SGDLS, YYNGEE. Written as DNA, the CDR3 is TGTGCCAGCAGCGTGGGGATGAACTATGAAAAACTGTTTTTT. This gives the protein CASSVGMNYEKLFF.

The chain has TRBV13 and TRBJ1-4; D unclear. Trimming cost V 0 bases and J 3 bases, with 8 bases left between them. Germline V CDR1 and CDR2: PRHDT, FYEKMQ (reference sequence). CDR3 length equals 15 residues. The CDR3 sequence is CASSLGREANEKLFF. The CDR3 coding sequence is TGTGCCAGCAGCTTAGGACGGGAGGCTAATGAAAAACTGTTTTTT.

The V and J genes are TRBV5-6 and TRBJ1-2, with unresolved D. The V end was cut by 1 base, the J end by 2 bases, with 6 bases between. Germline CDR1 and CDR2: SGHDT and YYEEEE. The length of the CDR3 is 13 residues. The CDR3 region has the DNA TGTGCCAGCAGCTTGTATGGAAACTATGGCTACACCTTC. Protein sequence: CASSLYGNYGYTF.

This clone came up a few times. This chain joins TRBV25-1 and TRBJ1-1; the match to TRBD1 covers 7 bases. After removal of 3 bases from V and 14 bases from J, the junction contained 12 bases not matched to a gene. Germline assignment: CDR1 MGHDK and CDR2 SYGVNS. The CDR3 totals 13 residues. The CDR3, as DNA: TGTGCCAGCAGTGAGGCAGGGGGTCAAGTAAGCTTCTTT. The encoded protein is CASSEAGGQVSFF.

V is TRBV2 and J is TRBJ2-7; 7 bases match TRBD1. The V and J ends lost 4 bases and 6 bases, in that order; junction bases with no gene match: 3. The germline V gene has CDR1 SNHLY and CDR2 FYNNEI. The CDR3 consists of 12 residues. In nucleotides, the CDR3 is TGTGCCAGCAGTGGACAGGGCGGCGAGCAGTACTTC. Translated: CASSGQGGEQYF.

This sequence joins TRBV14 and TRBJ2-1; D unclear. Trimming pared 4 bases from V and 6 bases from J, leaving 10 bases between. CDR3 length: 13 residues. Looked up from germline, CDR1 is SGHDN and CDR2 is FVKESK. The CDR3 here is CASSPPPSNEQFF. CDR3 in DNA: TGTGCCAGCAGCCCCCCGCCCTCCAATGAGCAGTTCTTC.

The CDR3 DNA follows: TGTGCCAGCAGCGGACGGACATTGAGCTCCTACAATGAGCAGTTCTTC. Residues: CASSGRTLSSYNEQFF. The rearrangement uses TRBV11-2 and TRBJ2-1; D possibly corresponds to TRBD1 (5 bases). The CDR3 covers 16 residues. The ends were cut back, 5 bases at V and 0 bases at J, with 14 bases in the middle. Germline CDR1 and CDR2: SGHAT and FQNNGV.

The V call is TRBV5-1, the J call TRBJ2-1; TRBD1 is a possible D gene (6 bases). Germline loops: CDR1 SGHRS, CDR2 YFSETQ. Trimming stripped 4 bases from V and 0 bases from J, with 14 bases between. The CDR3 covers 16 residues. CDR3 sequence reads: CASSRDISSSYNEQFF. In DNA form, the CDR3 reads TGCGCCAGCAGCAGGGACATTTCGAGCTCCTACAATGAGCAGTTCTTC.

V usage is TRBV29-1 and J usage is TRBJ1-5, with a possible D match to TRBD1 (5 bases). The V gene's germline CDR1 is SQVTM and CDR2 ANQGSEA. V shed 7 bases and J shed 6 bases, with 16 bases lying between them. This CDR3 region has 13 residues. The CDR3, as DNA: TGCAGCGCGGGGCCCGGTCGTGGTCAGCCCCAGCATTTT. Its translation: CSAGPGRGQPQHF.

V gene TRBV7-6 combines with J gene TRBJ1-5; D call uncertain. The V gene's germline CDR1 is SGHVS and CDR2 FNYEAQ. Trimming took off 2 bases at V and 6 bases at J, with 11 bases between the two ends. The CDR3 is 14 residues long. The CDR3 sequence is CASSLMGSGQPQHF. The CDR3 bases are TGTGCCAGCAGCTTAATGGGGTCGGGTCAGCCCCAGCATTTT.

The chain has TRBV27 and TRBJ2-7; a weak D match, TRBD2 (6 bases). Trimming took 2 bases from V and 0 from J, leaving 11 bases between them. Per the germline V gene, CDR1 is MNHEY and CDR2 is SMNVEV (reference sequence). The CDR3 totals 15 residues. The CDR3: CASSLGGLNSYEQYF. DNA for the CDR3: TGTGCCAGCAGTTTAGGAGGGTTAAACTCCTACGAGCAGTACTTC.

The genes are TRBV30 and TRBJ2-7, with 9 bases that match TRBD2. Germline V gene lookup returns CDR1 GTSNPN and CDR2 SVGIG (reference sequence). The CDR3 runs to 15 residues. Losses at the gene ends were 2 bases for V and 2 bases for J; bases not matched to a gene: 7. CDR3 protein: CAWSSSGGDPYEQYF. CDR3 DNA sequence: TGTGCCTGGAGTAGTAGCGGGGGTGACCCCTACGAGCAGTACTTC.

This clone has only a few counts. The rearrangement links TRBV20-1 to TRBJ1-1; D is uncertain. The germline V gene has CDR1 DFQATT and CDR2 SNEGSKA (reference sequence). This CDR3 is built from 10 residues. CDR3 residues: CQTRETEAFF. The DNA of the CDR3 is TGCCAGACCCGGGAGACTGAAGCTTTCTTT.

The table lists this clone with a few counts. The CDR3, as DNA: TGTGCCTGCGGGACAGGGCCGAACACTGAAGCTTTCTTT. It specifies CACGTGPNTEAFF. The genes are TRBV30 and TRBJ1-1; the match to TRBD1 covers 9 bases. Germline V lookup: CDR1 GTSNPN, CDR2 SVGIG (reference sequence). Trimming cost V 6 bases and J 1 base; bases outside gene matches: 3. The CDR3 runs to 13 residues.

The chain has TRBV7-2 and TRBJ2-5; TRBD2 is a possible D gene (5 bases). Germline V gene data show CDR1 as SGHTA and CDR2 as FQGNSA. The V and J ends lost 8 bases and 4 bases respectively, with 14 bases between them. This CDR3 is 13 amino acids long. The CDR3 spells CASESGGGETQYF. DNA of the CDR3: TGTGCCAGCGAAAGCGGAGGAGGAGAGACCCAGTACTTC.

The CDR3 protein is CASSSQLAKNIQYF. CDR3 sequence (DNA): TGTGCCAGTAGTTCTCAGCTAGCCAAAAACATTCAGTACTTC. The genes are TRBV19 and TRBJ2-4; D is uncertain. Germline CDR1 reads LNHDA; CDR2 reads SQIVND (reference sequence). The CDR3 totals 14 residues. Deletions cut 5 bases from V and 0 bases from J, with 8 bases between.

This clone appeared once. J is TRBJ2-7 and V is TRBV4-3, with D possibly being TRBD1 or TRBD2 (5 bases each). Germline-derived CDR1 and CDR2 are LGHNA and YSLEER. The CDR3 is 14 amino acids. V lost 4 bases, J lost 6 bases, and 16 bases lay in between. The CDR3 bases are TGCGCCAGCAGCCGGGGGAGTCGGGACGGCGAGCAGTACTTC. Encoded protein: CASSRGSRDGEQYF.

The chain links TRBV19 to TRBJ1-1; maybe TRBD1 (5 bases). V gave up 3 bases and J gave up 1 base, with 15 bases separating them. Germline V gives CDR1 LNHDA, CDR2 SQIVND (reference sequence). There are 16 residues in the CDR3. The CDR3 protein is CASSIPTVRENTEAFF. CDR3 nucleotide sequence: TGTGCCAGTAGTATCCCGACGGTCAGGGAGAACACTGAAGCTTTCTTT.

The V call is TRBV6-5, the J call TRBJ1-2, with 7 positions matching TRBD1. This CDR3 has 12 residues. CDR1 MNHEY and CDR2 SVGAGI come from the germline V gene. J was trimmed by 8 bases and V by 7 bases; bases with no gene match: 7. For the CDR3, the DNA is TGTGCCAGCAACCGGGACAGTTTAGGCTACACCTTC. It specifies CASNRDSLGYTF.

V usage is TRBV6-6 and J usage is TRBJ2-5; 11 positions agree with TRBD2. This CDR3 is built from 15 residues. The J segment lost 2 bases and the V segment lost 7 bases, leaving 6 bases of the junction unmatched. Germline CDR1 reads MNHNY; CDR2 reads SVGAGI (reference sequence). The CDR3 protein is CASNSASGGQETQYF. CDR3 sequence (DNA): TGTGCCAGCAACAGCGCTAGCGGGGGGCAAGAGACCCAGTACTTC.